This TCR beta chain appears in the sequencing data of a study of CD8+CD57+ T cells in acquired aplastic anemia. Study as a whole: DNA per sorted CD4+ or CD8+ sample ranged roughly 0.18 to 30 ug, averaging about 2.9 ug. Reads per healthy sample averaged around 10 million (CD4+) and 11.0 million (CD8+).

CDR3 and TCR beta VDJ profiling relied on a genomic DNA template. TCRdb fed the reads into MiXCR, producing one record per CDR3 protein. The sample records tens of thousands of distinct CDR3 sequences, more than 65% being singletons. Overall study findings and caveats: Patients and controls shared 25 to 30 CD8+ CDR3 sequences. Researchers reported that CD8+ Simpson's diversity was not significantly different in patients versus controls.

The CDR3 extends over 13 amino acids. Trimming removed 4 bases from V and 3 bases from J; junction bases left unmatched: 5. Germline V gene sequence: CDR1 SQVTM, CDR2 ANQGSEA. A remark on this clonotype: Its antigen remains unknown.

Material for sequencing was sorted CD4+, CD8+, or CD8+CD57+ T cells (not recorded which) from PBMCs. This chain joins TRBV29-1 and TRBJ1-1; TRBD1 agrees at 7 bases. The origin of this receptor is a human donor in good health, serving as a control. The CDR3 here is CSVARQGHTEAFF. The CDR3 nucleotides read TGCAGCGTTGCGAGACAGGGACACACTGAAGCTTTCTTT.